This TCR beta chain was observed in a study of cytomegalovirus exposure and HLA in healthy donors. Whole-study results and caveats: Most subjects' HLA-A and HLA-B alleles were reportedly predicted from TCR beta sequences. In vitro testing confirmed a few CMV-associated chains as specific for CMV antigens. With later analysis, a missense DCLRE1C variant became linked to TCR beta V- and J-gene trimming.

Primers for the PCR totalled 60 Vbeta and 13 Jbeta. TCRdb's table, derived via immunoSEQ multiplex PCR, lists solely in-frame clones and lacks some. The sample lists some 190,000 clones, 70% to 80% occurring once. The germline V gene has CDR1 LGHNT and CDR2 FRNRAP. Trimming removed 5 bases at V and 5 bases at J, with 13 bases between. The CDR3 totals 13 residues. Of note for this clone: Its specificity is unknown.

The sample consisted of PBMCs. The chain links TRBV12-5 to TRBJ2-7, with D possibly matching TRBD1 (5 bases). This TCR was sampled from a woman in her 30s in good health and CMV-seropositive. This CDR3 reads CASGEDNHDEQYF. The CDR3, as DNA: TGTGCTAGTGGTGAGGACAATCATGACGAGCAGTACTTC.